The 26 T cell receptor beta chains reported below all come from one sample, sequenced in a study of T cell responses to AZD1222 COVID-19 vaccine. Clones were read by immunoSEQ multiplex PCR, and TCRdb kept only the in-frame ones, dropping some. The sample yields about 130,000 clones, approximately 92% seen once. Sequencing used peripheral blood, obtained 28 days after the second AZD1222 dose. The receptors shown here come from an adult who received the AZD1222 COVID-19 vaccine.

The gene calls are TRBV18 and TRBJ2-3; no firm D call. V dropped 1 base and J dropped 1 base, with 6 bases sitting between them. Germline CDR1 and CDR2: KGHSH and LQKENI. The CDR3 is 14 residues long. The CDR3 is CASSPQRGTDTQYF. Here the CDR3 DNA reads TGTGCCAGCTCACCACAAAGGGGCACAGATACGCAGTATTTT.

The CDR3 nucleotides are TGTGCCAGCAGCTTGGGACAAGGGGTGGGTGAAAAACTGTTTTTT. This codes for CASSLGQGVGEKLFF. The V call is TRBV5-8, the J call TRBJ1-4; D may be TRBD1 (5 bases). Trimming cost V 0 bases and J 7 bases, with 13 bases left between them. This CDR3 is 15 amino acids long. The germline CDR1 and CDR2 sequences are SGHTS and YDEGEE.

As DNA, the CDR3 is TGTGCCAGCAGCGTAGGACCCGGGACATCTAATTCACCCCTCCACTTT. Protein product: CASSVGPGTSNSPLHF. This rearrangement joins TRBV9 to TRBJ1-6, with D perhaps matching TRBD1 (6 bases). V lost 0 bases and J lost 6, with 13 bases in between. Germline CDR1 reads SGDLS; CDR2 reads YYNGEE. The CDR3 extends over 16 amino acids.

The chain combines TRBV15 with TRBJ1-2, with 8 bases fitting TRBD1. Germline V gives CDR1 LNHNV, CDR2 YYDKDF (reference sequence). This CDR3 is 19 amino acids long. The ends lost 1 base at V and 5 bases at J; junction bases unmatched: 18. The CDR3 coding sequence is TGTGCCACCAGCAGAGGCCCTAGGGACAGGACCACCCCGGGATATGGCTACACCTTC. This encodes CATSRGPRDRTTPGYGYTF.

This chain's CDR3 is CASKRVADENIQYF. Here the CDR3 DNA reads TGTGCCAGCAAAAGAGTAGCTGACGAAAACATTCAGTACTTC. The genes are TRBV6-4 and TRBJ2-4; D remains ambiguous. CDR1 MRHNA and CDR2 SNTAGT come from the germline V gene. V gave up 7 bases and J gave up 5 bases, with 15 bases separating them. This CDR3 contains 14 residues.

The chain employs TRBV7-3 and TRBJ2-6, with 8 bases matching TRBD1. Trimming at V came to 6 bases and at J to 0 bases, leaving 7 bases not matched to a gene. CDR1 is SGHTA, CDR2 FQGTGA, per germline. The CDR3 totals 17 residues. CDR3 loop: CASRPGGPLSGANVLTF. The CDR3 DNA reads as TGTGCCAGCAGACCAGGGGGCCCCCTCTCTGGGGCCAACGTCCTGACTTTC.

The gene calls are TRBV4-1 and TRBJ2-1; D remains unclear. The V end lost 0 bases, the J end lost 6 bases, and 9 bases lay between the germline ends. The CDR3 sequence is 14 residues long. Germline CDR1 is MGHRA and CDR2 is YSYEKL. CDR3 in amino acids: CASSQDGSSNEQFF. The CDR3 DNA reads TGCGCCAGCAGCCAAGATGGGTCGTCCAATGAGCAGTTCTTC.

This chain links TRBV27 with TRBJ2-5; perhaps TRBD2 as D (7 bases). The CDR3 consists of 15 residues. V lost 11 bases to trimming and J lost 5 bases, with 24 bases between them. Germline assignment: CDR1 MNHEY and CDR2 SMNVEV (reference sequence). The CDR3 DNA reads TGTGCCTCCCAGAGGGGGGAGGGGTTTCGGGAGACCCAGTACTTC. Translated, it gives CASQRGEGFRETQYF.

The chain combines TRBV7-2 with TRBJ1-2; 7 bases line up with TRBD1. After removal of 2 bases from V and 6 bases from J, the junction contained 12 bases not matched to a gene. The CDR3 has 16 residues. The germline gives CDR1 SGHTA, CDR2 FQGNSA. CDR3 loop: CASSLKGGAGSDGYTF. DNA for the CDR3: TGTGCCAGCAGCTTAAAAGGGGGCGCGGGATCCGATGGCTACACCTTC.

A few counts support this clone. The chain links TRBV6-2 or TRBV6-3 to TRBJ1-1; D is perhaps TRBD1 (5 bases). Germline CDR1 MNHEY, CDR2 SVGEGT. The CDR3 spans 15 residues. Trimming took off 4 bases at V and 0 bases at J, with 12 bases between the two ends. The CDR3: CASSSDTSLNTEAFF. The CDR3 region has the DNA TGTGCCAGCAGTTCGGACACGAGCCTGAACACTGAAGCTTTCTTT.

V is TRBV4-2 and J is TRBJ1-5; D unclear. The V and J ends lost 3 bases and 7 bases respectively, with 16 bases between them. Germline V lookup: CDR1 LGHNA, CDR2 YNFKEQ. CDR3 length: 15 residues. CDR3 nucleotides: TGTGCCAGCAGCCAGATACAGCAGGTGGAGCAGCCCCAGCATTTT. Amino acid sequence: CASSQIQQVEQPQHF.

The chain uses TRBV6-2 or TRBV6-3 and TRBJ1-5, with 10 bases that match TRBD1. This CDR3 is built from 16 residues. The V and J ends lost 5 bases and 9 bases, in that order; junction bases with no gene match: 13. Germline lookup yields CDR1 MNHEY and CDR2 SVGEGT. Here the CDR3 DNA reads TGTGCCAGCAGTCAGACCTGGGGACAGGGGAAATGGCCCCAGCATTTT. This gives the protein CASSQTWGQGKWPQHF.

This chain links TRBV15 with TRBJ1-1; tentative D call: TRBD1 (5 bases). The CDR3 contains 15 residues. The germline V gene encodes CDR1 LNHNV and CDR2 YYDKDF (reference sequence). The V end was cut by 8 bases, the J end by 0 bases, with 16 bases between. Written as DNA, the CDR3 is TGTGCCACCCAGCTTGGACACCGGATGAACACTGAAGCTTTCTTT. The encoded protein is CATQLGHRMNTEAFF.

As regards this clone: Other DNA variants within this sample encode the same CDR3. The rearrangement joins TRBV7-9 to TRBJ1-1, with D hard to call. V shed 0 bases and J shed 5 bases, with 7 bases lying between them. The CDR3 has 13 amino acids. CDR1 and CDR2 from the germline V gene are SEHNR and FQNEAQ (reference sequence). The CDR3 here is CASSLAGVTEAFF. CDR3 in DNA: TGTGCCAGCAGCTTAGCCGGGGTAACTGAAGCTTTCTTT.

The CDR3 sequence is CASSPREGNQPQHF. In nucleotides, the CDR3 is TGTGCCAGCAGCCCCAGGGAGGGGAATCAGCCCCAGCATTTT. The chain combines TRBV2 with TRBJ1-5; a possible D gene is TRBD1 (5 bases). Germline values: CDR1 SNHLY, CDR2 FYNNEI. V gave up 6 bases and J gave up 4 bases, with 13 bases separating them. The CDR3 is 14 residues long.

The rearrangement links TRBV24-1 to TRBJ2-2, with 7 bases identical to TRBD1. Germline values: CDR1 KGHDR, CDR2 SFDVKD. CDR3 length equals 16 residues. The V gene end was trimmed by 4 bases and the J gene end by 3 bases; junction bases not matched to a gene: 7. CDR3 nucleotide sequence: TGTGCCACCAGTGACCCGACAGGGAAGGACACCGGGGAGCTGTTTTTT. As protein: CATSDPTGKDTGELFF.

J is TRBJ2-1 and V is TRBV28; TRBD2 is a possible D gene (6 bases). The CDR3 covers 14 residues. With 5 bases removed from V and 4 bases from J, the gap between germline ends came to 12 bases. The V gene's germline CDR1 is MDHEN and CDR2 SYDVKM. The CDR3 spells CASSPGGGYNEQFF. CDR3 coding DNA: TGTGCCAGCAGTCCCGGGGGAGGATACAATGAGCAGTTCTTC.

The chain uses TRBV2 and TRBJ1-3, with D possibly matching TRBD1 (5 bases). V lost 7 bases, J lost 0 bases, and 16 bases lay in between. The V gene's germline CDR1 is SNHLY and CDR2 FYNNEI. CDR3 length: 16 residues. DNA for the CDR3: TGTGCCAGCACCTTGACCCAGGGCCACTCTGGAAACACCATATATTTT. It is translated as CASTLTQGHSGNTIYF.

In regard to this clone: The junction departs from germline at one end; a sequencing error may be responsible. The V gene is TRBV6-2 or TRBV6-3, the J gene TRBJ2-1, with unresolved D. Looked up from germline, CDR1 is MNHEY and CDR2 is SVGEGT. The length of the CDR3 is 13 residues. CDR3 nucleotide sequence: TGTGCCAGCAGTCTCGAGGCCTACCATGAGCAGTTCTTC. This gives the protein CASSLEAYHEQFF.

This chain uses TRBV29-1 with TRBJ1-1; possibly TRBD1 for D (6 bases). CDR1 and CDR2 (germline): SQVTM, ANQGSEA. The CDR3 spans 13 residues. The ends were cut back, 6 bases at V and 3 bases at J, with 14 bases in the middle. DNA for the CDR3: TGCAGCGTGTGGGAGGGGGGATACACTGAAGCTTTCTTT. It codes for CSVWEGGYTEAFF.

The chain recombines TRBV19 with TRBJ1-1, with D possibly being TRBD1 (5 bases). The CDR3 is 14 amino acids. Trimming pared 5 bases from V and 1 base from J, leaving 11 bases between. Germline V CDR1 and CDR2: LNHDA, SQIVND (reference sequence). The CDR3 DNA is TGTGCCAGTAGTCGTGGGACTCGGAACACTGAAGCTTTCTTT. Amino acids: CASSRGTRNTEAFF.

V and J are TRBV6-5 and TRBJ2-7, with a tentative D call TRBD2 (5 bases). V was pared by 0 bases and J by 3 bases, with 12 bases between. The CDR3 extends over 15 amino acids. CDR1 and CDR2 (germline): MNHEY, SVGAGI. The DNA of the CDR3 is TGTGCCAGCAGTTACTCGCCGGGGAGAAACTACGAGCAGTACTTC. Translated, it gives CASSYSPGRNYEQYF.

The chain carries TRBV5-5 and TRBJ2-7, with D possibly TRBD1 on 6 matching bases. The CDR3 runs to 15 residues. The germline V gene encodes CDR1 SGHKS and CDR2 YYEKEE (reference sequence). The V and J ends lost 4 bases and 1 base respectively, with 15 bases between them. The CDR3 protein is CASSMQGISSYEQYF. DNA of the CDR3: TGTGCCAGCAGCATGCAGGGGATTTCGTCCTACGAGCAGTACTTC.

This chain links TRBV5-1 with TRBJ1-6; a possible D gene is TRBD1 (5 bases). Trimming stripped 0 bases from V and 9 bases from J, with 13 bases between. This CDR3 contains 15 residues. Per germline, CDR1 SGHRS and CDR2 YFSETQ. Written as DNA, the CDR3 is TGCGCCAGCAGCTTGGAAGACGTGGGGGGTTCACCCCTCCACTTT. Translating gives CASSLEDVGGSPLHF.

This clone has only one observation. The chain employs TRBV5-6 and TRBJ1-5; D is unresolved. Germline V gene data show CDR1 as SGHDT and CDR2 as YYEEEE. The CDR3 runs to 14 residues. Trimming took off 3 bases at V and 7 bases at J, with 14 bases between the two ends. The CDR3 loop is CASSSDGLRQPQHF. The CDR3 nucleotides are TGTGCCAGCAGCTCGGACGGTTTGAGGCAGCCCCAGCATTTT.

The rearrangement links TRBV6-5 to TRBJ1-2; D unclear. The CDR3 has 16 residues. The V gene lost 2 bases and the J gene lost 2 bases, with 15 bases spanning the gap. Looked up from germline, CDR1 is MNHEY and CDR2 is SVGAGI. The CDR3: CASSYPIIAQNYGYTF. The CDR3 DNA sequence: TGTGCCAGCAGTTACCCAATTATCGCACAGAACTATGGCTACACCTTC.